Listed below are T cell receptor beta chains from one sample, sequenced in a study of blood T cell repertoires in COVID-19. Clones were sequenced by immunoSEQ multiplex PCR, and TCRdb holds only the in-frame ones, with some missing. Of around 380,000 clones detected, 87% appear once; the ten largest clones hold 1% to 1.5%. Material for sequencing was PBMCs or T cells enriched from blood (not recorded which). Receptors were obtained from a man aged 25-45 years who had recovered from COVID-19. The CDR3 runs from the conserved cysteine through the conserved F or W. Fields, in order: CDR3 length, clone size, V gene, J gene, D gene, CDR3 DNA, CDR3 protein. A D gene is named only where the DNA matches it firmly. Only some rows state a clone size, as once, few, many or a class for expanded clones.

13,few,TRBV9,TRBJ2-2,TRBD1,TGTGCCAGTAGAGGACAGGAGTCCGGGGAGCTGTTTTTT,CASRGQESGELFF
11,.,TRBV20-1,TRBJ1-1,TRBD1,TGCAGTGCTAGTAAACAGGGGGAAGCTTTCTTT,CSASKQGEAFF
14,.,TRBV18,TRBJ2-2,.,TGTGCCAGCTCACCAATGTCAGACACCGGGGAGCTGTTTTTT,CASSPMSDTGELFF
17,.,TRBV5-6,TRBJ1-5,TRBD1,TGTGCCAGCAGCTTGGGGGGACAGATGCTCAGCAATCAGCCCCAGCATTTT,CASSLGGQMLSNQPQHF
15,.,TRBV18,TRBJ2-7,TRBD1,TGTGCCAGTTCAGGTGCCGGGACAGTCTCCTACGAGCAGTACTTC,CASSGAGTVSYEQYF
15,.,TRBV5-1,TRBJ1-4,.,TGCGCCAGCAGCTTGGGACGCCCTGGGAGTGAAAAACTGTTTTTT,CASSLGRPGSEKLFF
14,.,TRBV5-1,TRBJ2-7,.,TGCGCCAGCCAGCGAGATCCTGACTCCTACGAGCAGTACTTC,CASQRDPDSYEQYF
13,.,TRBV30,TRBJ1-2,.,TGTGCCTGGAGCCATACGAGCCGGTATGGCTACACCTTC,CAWSHTSRYGYTF
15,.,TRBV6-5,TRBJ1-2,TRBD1,TGTGCCAGCAGCCCACTCCGGGACAGGGGGAATGGCTACACCTTC,CASSPLRDRGNGYTF
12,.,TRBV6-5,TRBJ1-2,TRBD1,TGTGCCAGCAGGGGGACAGTGGCCGGCTACACCTTC,CASRGTVAGYTF
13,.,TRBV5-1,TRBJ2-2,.,TGCGCCAGCAGCTTGGTTCACTCCGGGGAGCTGTTTTTT,CASSLVHSGELFF
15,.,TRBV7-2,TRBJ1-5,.,TGTGCCAGCAGCTTAGTAGCTGGGTTCGGTCAGCCCCAGCATTTT,CASSLVAGFGQPQHF
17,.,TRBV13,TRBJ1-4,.,TGTGCCAGCAGCCAACGACAGGTGGGATTAACTAATGAAAAACTGTTTTTT,CASSQRQVGLTNEKLFF
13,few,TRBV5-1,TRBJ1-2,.,TGCGCCAGCAGCTTATCAGGGAACTATGGCTACACCTTC,CASSLSGNYGYTF
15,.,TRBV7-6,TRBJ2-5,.,TGTGCCAGCAGCTTAGAGGGGGGGCACCAAGAGACCCAGTACTTC,CASSLEGGHQETQYF
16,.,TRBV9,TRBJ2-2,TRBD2,TGTGCCAGCAGCGTAGATGGCGGGGGACCTACCGGGGAGCTGTTTTTT,CASSVDGGGPTGELFF
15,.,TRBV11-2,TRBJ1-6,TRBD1,TGTGCCAGCAGCAATGACAGGGGCTATAATTCACCCCTCCACTTT,CASSNDRGYNSPLHF
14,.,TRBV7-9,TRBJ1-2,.,TGTGCCAGCAGCTCGTCAGGGGAAGCGTATGGCTACACCTTC,CASSSSGEAYGYTF
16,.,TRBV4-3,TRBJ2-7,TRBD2,TGCGCCAGCAGCCAAGATTGGGGGGGTTACTCCTACGAGCAGTACTTC,CASSQDWGGYSYEQYF
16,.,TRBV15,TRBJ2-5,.,TGTGCCACCAGCGGATACCCCCAGGGGATCCAAGAGACCCAGTACTTC,CATSGYPQGIQETQYF
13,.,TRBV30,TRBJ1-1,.,TGTGCCTGGGGGGGTGAGGTCTTGACTGAAGCTTTCTTT,CAWGGEVLTEAFF
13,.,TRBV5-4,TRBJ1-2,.,TGTGCCAGCACCCCTACAGGGTTCGGCGGCTACACCTTC,CASTPTGFGGYTF
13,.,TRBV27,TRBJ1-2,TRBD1,TGTGCCAGCAGAGCAACAGGGGGTGGTGGCTACACCTTC,CASRATGGGGYTF
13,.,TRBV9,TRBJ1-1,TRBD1,TGTGCCAGCAGCCGACAGGGGGCCACTGAAGCTTTCTTT,CASSRQGATEAFF
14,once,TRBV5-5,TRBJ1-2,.,TGTGCCAGCAGCCTGTCAGGCGGGGGCTATGGCTACACCTTC,CASSLSGGGYGYTF
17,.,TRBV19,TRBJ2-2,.,TGTGCCAGTAGTATCCCGGGGGACCGGGGCTACACCGGGGAGCTGTTTTTT,CASSIPGDRGYTGELFF
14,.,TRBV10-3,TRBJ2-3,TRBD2,TGTGCCATCAGGAGCGGGAGTAGCACAGATACGCAGTATTTT,CAIRSGSSTDTQYF
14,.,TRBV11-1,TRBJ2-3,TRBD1,TGTGCCAGCAGGGGACAGGCGACCACAGATACGCAGTATTTT,CASRGQATTDTQYF
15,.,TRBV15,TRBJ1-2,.,TGTGCCACCAGCAGAGTGACAGGTACTATGGCGAGTTACACCTTC,CATSRVTGTMASYTF
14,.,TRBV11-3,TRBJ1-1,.,TGTGCCAGCAGCTTAGGGGGGGGAAACACTGAAGCTTTCTTT,CASSLGGGNTEAFF
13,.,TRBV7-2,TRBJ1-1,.,TGTGCCAGCAGCTTCGGGATAAACACTGAAGCTTTCTTT,CASSFGINTEAFF
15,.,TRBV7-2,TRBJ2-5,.,TGTGCCAGCAGCTTAATAGCGCTGTACCAAGAGACCCAGTACTTC,CASSLIALYQETQYF
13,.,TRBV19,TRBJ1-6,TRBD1,TGTGCCAGTAGTGAGACAGGGGGATCACCCCTCCACTTT,CASSETGGSPLHF
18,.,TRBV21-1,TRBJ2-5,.,TGTGCCAGCAGCAATGGGGGAGGACTAGCGGTAATACAAGAGACCCAGTACTTC,CASSNGGGLAVIQETQYF
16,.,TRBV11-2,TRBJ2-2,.,TGTGCCAGCAGCGTCTCCCCACAGGGGAACACCGGGGAGCTGTTTTTT,CASSVSPQGNTGELFF
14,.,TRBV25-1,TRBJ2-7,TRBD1,TGTGCCAGCAATCCCTCGACAGGGCCCTACGAGCAGTACTTC,CASNPSTGPYEQYF